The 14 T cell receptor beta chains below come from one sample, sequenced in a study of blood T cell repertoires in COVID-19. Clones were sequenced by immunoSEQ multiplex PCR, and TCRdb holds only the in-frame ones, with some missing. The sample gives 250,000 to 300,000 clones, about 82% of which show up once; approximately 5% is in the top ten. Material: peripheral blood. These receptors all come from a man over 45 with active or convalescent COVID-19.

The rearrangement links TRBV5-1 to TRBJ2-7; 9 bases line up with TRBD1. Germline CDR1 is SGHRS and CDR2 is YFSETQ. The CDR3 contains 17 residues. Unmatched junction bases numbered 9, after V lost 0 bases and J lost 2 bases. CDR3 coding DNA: TGCGCCAGCAGCTTGGCGATCGACAGGGGGAGACCCTACGAGCAGTACTTC. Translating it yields CASSLAIDRGRPYEQYF.

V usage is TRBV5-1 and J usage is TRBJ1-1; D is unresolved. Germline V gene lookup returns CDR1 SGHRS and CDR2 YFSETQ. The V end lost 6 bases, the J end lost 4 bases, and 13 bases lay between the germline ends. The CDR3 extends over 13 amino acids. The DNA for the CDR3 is TGCGCCAGCACAGGTCCGGGGAGCACTGAAGCTTTCTTT. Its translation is CASTGPGSTEAFF.

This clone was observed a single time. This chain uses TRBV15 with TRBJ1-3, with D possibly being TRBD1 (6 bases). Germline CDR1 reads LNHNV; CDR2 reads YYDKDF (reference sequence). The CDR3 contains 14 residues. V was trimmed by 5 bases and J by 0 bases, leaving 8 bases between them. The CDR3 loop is CATSGRGSGNTIYF. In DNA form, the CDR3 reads TGTGCCACCAGCGGCAGGGGCTCTGGAAACACCATATATTTT.

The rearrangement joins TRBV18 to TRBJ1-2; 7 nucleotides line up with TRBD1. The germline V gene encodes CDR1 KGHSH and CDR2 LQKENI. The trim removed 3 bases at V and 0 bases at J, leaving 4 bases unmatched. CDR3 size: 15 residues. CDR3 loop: CASSPQQGANYGYTF. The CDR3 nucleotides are TGTGCCAGCTCACCCCAGCAGGGGGCTAACTATGGCTACACCTTC.

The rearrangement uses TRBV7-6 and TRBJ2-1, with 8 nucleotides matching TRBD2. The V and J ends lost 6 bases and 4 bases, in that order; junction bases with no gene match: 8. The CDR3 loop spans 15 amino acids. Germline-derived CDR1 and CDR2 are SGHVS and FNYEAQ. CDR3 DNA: TGTGCCAGCAGTTCAAGCGGGAGCGGATACAATGAGCAGTTCTTC. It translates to CASSSSGSGYNEQFF.

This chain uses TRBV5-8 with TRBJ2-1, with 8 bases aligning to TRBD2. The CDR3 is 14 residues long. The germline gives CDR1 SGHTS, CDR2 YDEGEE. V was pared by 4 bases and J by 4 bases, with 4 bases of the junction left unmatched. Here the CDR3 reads CASSKGLVYNEQFF. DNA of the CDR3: TGTGCCAGCAGCAAGGGACTAGTTTACAATGAGCAGTTCTTC. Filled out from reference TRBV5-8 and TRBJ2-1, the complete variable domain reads EAGVTQSPTHLIKTRGQQATLRCSPISGHTSVYWYQQALGLGLQFLLWYDEGEERNRGNFPPRFSGRQFPNYSSELNVNALELEDSALYLCASSKGLVYNEQFFGPGTRLTVL.

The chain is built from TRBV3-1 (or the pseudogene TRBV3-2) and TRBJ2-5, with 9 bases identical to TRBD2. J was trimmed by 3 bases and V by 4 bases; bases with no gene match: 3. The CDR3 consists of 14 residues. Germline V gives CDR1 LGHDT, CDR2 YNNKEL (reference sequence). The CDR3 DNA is TGTGCCAGCAGCCCGAGCGGGAGGAAAGAGACCCAGTACTTC. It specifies CASSPSGRKETQYF.

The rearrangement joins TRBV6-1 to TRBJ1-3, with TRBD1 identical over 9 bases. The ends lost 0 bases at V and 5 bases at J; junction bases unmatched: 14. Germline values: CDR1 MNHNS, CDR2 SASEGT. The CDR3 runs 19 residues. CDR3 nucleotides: TGTGCCAGCAGTGAAGCGCGATCAGGGACAGGGAGAAGAAGAAACACCATATATTTT. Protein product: CASSEARSGTGRRRNTIYF.

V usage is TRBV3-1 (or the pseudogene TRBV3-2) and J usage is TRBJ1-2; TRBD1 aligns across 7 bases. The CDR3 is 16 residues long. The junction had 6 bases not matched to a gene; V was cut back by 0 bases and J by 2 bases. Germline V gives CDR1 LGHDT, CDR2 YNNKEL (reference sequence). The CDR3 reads CASSQDGTVGNYGYTF. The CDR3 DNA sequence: TGTGCCAGCAGCCAAGATGGGACAGTAGGAAACTATGGCTACACCTTC.

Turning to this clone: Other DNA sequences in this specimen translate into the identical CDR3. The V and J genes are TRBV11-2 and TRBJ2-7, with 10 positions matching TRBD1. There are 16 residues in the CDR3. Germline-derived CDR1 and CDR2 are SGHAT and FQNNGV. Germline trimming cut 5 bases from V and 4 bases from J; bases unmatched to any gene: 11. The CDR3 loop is CASSNLRPGQGYEQYF. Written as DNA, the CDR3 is TGTGCCAGCAGCAATTTGAGGCCGGGACAGGGGTACGAGCAGTACTTC.

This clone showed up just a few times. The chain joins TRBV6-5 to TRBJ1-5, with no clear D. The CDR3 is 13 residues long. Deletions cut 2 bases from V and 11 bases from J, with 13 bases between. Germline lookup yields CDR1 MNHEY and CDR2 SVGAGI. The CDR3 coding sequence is TGTGCCAGCAGTTACGCGGGCTCGTTGGCCCAGCATTTT. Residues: CASSYAGSLAQHF.

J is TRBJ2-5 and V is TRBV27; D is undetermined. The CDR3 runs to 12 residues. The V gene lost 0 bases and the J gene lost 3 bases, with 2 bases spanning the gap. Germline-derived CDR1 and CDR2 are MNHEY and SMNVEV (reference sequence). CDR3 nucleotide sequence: TGTGCCAGCAGTTTATCCAAAGAGACCCAGTACTTC. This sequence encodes CASSLSKETQYF.

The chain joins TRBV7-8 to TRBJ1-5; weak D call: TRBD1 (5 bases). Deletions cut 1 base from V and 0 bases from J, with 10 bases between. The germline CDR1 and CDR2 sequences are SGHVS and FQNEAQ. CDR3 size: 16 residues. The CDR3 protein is CASSLDSRGSNQPQHF. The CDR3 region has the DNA TGTGCCAGCAGCTTAGACTCTAGGGGTAGCAATCAGCCCCAGCATTTT.

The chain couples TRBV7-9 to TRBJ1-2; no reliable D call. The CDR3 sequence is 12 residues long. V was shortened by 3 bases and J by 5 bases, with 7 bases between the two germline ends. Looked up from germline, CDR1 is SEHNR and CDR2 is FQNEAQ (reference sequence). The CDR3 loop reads CASSFDMYGYTF. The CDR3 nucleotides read TGTGCCAGCAGCTTTGACATGTATGGCTACACCTTC.